Described below is a single TCR beta chain sequence and its context. The antigen is undetermined. CDR1 and CDR2 from the germline V gene are SGHTA and FQGTGA. V shed 6 bases and J shed 4 bases, with 15 bases lying between them. CDR3 length equals 14 residues. No cell sorting was done before RNA was extracted from the tissue. TCRbeta libraries were built with three rounds of nested PCR, modified from ARM-PCR. MiXCR, run by TCRdb on the multiplex PCR reads, gives a single entry per CDR3 protein. In the table there are 100,000 to 150,000 distinct CDR3 sequences, approximately 66% of which are singletons. The data stem from a study of tumor and adjacent non-tumor tissue in lung cancer. Overall study results and limits: TCR diversity was significantly greater in tumor than normal lung tissue. Shorter survival was associated with higher TCR diversity in tumors. In normal lung, the top 100 clones were significantly more dominant than in tumor.

The chain carries TRBV7-3 and TRBJ1-1; perhaps TRBD1 as D (5 bases). The specimen sequenced was lung tumor tissue. The receptor's source is a man aged 25-40 years with non-small cell lung cancer. The CDR3 DNA reads TGTGCCAGCAGTCCCCGGGTGAGGGGCACTGAAGCTTTCTTT. Its protein product is CASSPRVRGTEAFF.